Detailed here is one T cell receptor (beta chain). Its antigen is not known. This specimen belongs to a study of cytomegalovirus exposure and HLA in healthy donors. This CDR3 comprises 14 residues. V lost 5 bases, J lost 6 bases, and 14 bases lay in between. CDR1 is SGHAT, CDR2 FQDESV, per germline (reference sequence). Study-wide results and limits: Overall, 164 TCR beta chains were annotated as cytomegalovirus-associated.

Primers included in the PCR were 60 Vbeta and 13 Jbeta primers. Some clones are missing from TCRdb's copy, which holds only in-frame ones; the method was immunoSEQ multiplex PCR. The sample has approximately 72,000 clones; over 70% are singletons. This chain uses TRBV11-1 with TRBJ2-1; no clear D gene. This clonotype originated in a male donor in good health and CMV-seropositive. The material sequenced was PBMCs. The CDR3 DNA follows: TGTGCCAGCAGCCCCCAGCTCCGACTCAATGAGCAGTTCTTC. This gives the protein CASSPQLRLNEQFF.